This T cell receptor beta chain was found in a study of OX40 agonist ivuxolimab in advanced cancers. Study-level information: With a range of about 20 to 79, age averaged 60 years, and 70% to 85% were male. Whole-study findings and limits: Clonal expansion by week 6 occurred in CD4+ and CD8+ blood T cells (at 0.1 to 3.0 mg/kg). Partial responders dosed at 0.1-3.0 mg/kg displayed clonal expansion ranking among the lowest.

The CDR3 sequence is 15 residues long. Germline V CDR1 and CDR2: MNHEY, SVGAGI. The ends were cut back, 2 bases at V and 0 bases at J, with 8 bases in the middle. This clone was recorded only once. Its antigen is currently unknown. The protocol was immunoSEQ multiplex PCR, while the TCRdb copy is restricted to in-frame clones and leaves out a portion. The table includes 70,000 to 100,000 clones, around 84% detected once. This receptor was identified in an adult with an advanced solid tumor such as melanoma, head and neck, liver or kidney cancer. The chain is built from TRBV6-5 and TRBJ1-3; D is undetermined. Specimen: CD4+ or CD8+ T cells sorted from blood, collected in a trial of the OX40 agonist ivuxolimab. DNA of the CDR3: TGTGCCAGCAGTTACGCGGCGAGCTCTGGAAACACCATATATTTT. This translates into CASSYAASSGNTIYF.